These 7 T cell receptor beta chains were all obtained from the same sample, sequenced in a study of blood T cell repertoires in COVID-19. TCRdb's copy holds only in-frame clones and misses some; the assay was immunoSEQ multiplex PCR. Found here are fewer than 450,000 clones, roughly 88% of them singletons; the top ten hold under 0.7%. Sequences were obtained from PBMCs or T cells enriched from blood (not recorded which). The receptors originated from a man younger than 35 who had recovered from COVID-19.

The rearrangement uses TRBV29-1 and TRBJ2-1; D unresolved. Trimming stripped 3 bases from V and 9 bases from J, with 9 bases between. The CDR3 has 11 amino acids. CDR1 SQVTM and CDR2 ANQGSEA come from the germline V gene. CDR3: CSVDDSSEQFF. The CDR3 DNA reads TGCAGCGTTGACGACTCCTCTGAGCAGTTCTTC.

The V call is TRBV28, the J call TRBJ2-1; 10 bases match TRBD2. The V gene end was trimmed by 2 bases and the J gene end by 10 bases; junction bases not matched to a gene: 5. Germline V gene sequence: CDR1 MDHEN, CDR2 SYDVKM. This CDR3 region has 14 residues. This CDR3 is CASSLLAGAWEQFF. CDR3 sequence (DNA): TGTGCCAGCAGTTTACTAGCGGGAGCTTGGGAGCAGTTCTTC. Using reference TRBV28 and TRBJ2-1 for the parts outside the CDR3, the full variable domain is DVKVTQSSRYLVKRTGEKVFLECVQDMDHENMFWYRQDPGLGLRLIYFSYDVKMKEKGDIPEGYSVSREKKERFSLILESASTNQTSMYLCASSLLAGAWEQFFGPGTRLTVL.

This clone was recorded once. The chain uses TRBV27 and TRBJ2-3; the match to TRBD2 covers 11 bases. CDR1 MNHEY and CDR2 SMNVEV come from the germline V gene (reference sequence). This CDR3 spans 16 amino acids. Germline trimming cut 5 bases from V and 1 base from J; bases unmatched to any gene: 5. The CDR3 nucleotides read TGTGCCAGCAGTCGAGGACTAGCGGGTGGCACAGATACGCAGTATTTT. Translating it yields CASSRGLAGGTDTQYF.

The V gene is TRBV30, the J gene TRBJ1-1; D not certain. Trimming shortened V by 5 bases and J by 1 base, and 14 bases separated the two germline ends. Germline V lookup: CDR1 GTSNPN, CDR2 SVGIG (reference sequence). This CDR3 region has 14 residues. Here the CDR3 reads CAWEEGLGNTEAFF. The CDR3 DNA reads as TGTGCCTGGGAAGAAGGACTAGGGAACACTGAAGCTTTCTTT.

This chain connects TRBV5-1 to TRBJ2-2, with 7 positions matching TRBD1. The CDR3 runs 15 residues. Germline lookup yields CDR1 SGHRS and CDR2 YFSETQ. V lost 3 bases, J lost 1 base, and 3 bases stayed unmatched. This CDR3 reads CASSYGTENTGELFF. DNA for the CDR3: TGCGCCAGCAGCTACGGGACAGAGAACACCGGGGAGCTGTTTTTT.

The V and J genes are TRBV7-9 and TRBJ1-3, with D unresolved. V lost 3 bases and J 0 bases, leaving 9 bases between the germline ends. The CDR3 consists of 15 residues. From germline, CDR1 is SEHNR and CDR2 FQNEAQ (reference sequence). The CDR3 DNA sequence: TGTGCCAGCAGCTTTCAGGTCTCCTCTGGAAACACCATATATTTT. Translated: CASSFQVSSGNTIYF.

This clone was detected once. V is TRBV5-1 and J is TRBJ2-1; TRBD2 is a possible D gene (5 bases). This CDR3 comprises 12 residues. Looked up from germline, CDR1 is SGHRS and CDR2 is YFSETQ. V was pared by 0 bases and J by 10 bases, with 8 bases between. The CDR3 reads CASSLGTFEQFF. The CDR3, as DNA: TGCGCCAGCAGCTTGGGGACTTTCGAGCAGTTCTTC.